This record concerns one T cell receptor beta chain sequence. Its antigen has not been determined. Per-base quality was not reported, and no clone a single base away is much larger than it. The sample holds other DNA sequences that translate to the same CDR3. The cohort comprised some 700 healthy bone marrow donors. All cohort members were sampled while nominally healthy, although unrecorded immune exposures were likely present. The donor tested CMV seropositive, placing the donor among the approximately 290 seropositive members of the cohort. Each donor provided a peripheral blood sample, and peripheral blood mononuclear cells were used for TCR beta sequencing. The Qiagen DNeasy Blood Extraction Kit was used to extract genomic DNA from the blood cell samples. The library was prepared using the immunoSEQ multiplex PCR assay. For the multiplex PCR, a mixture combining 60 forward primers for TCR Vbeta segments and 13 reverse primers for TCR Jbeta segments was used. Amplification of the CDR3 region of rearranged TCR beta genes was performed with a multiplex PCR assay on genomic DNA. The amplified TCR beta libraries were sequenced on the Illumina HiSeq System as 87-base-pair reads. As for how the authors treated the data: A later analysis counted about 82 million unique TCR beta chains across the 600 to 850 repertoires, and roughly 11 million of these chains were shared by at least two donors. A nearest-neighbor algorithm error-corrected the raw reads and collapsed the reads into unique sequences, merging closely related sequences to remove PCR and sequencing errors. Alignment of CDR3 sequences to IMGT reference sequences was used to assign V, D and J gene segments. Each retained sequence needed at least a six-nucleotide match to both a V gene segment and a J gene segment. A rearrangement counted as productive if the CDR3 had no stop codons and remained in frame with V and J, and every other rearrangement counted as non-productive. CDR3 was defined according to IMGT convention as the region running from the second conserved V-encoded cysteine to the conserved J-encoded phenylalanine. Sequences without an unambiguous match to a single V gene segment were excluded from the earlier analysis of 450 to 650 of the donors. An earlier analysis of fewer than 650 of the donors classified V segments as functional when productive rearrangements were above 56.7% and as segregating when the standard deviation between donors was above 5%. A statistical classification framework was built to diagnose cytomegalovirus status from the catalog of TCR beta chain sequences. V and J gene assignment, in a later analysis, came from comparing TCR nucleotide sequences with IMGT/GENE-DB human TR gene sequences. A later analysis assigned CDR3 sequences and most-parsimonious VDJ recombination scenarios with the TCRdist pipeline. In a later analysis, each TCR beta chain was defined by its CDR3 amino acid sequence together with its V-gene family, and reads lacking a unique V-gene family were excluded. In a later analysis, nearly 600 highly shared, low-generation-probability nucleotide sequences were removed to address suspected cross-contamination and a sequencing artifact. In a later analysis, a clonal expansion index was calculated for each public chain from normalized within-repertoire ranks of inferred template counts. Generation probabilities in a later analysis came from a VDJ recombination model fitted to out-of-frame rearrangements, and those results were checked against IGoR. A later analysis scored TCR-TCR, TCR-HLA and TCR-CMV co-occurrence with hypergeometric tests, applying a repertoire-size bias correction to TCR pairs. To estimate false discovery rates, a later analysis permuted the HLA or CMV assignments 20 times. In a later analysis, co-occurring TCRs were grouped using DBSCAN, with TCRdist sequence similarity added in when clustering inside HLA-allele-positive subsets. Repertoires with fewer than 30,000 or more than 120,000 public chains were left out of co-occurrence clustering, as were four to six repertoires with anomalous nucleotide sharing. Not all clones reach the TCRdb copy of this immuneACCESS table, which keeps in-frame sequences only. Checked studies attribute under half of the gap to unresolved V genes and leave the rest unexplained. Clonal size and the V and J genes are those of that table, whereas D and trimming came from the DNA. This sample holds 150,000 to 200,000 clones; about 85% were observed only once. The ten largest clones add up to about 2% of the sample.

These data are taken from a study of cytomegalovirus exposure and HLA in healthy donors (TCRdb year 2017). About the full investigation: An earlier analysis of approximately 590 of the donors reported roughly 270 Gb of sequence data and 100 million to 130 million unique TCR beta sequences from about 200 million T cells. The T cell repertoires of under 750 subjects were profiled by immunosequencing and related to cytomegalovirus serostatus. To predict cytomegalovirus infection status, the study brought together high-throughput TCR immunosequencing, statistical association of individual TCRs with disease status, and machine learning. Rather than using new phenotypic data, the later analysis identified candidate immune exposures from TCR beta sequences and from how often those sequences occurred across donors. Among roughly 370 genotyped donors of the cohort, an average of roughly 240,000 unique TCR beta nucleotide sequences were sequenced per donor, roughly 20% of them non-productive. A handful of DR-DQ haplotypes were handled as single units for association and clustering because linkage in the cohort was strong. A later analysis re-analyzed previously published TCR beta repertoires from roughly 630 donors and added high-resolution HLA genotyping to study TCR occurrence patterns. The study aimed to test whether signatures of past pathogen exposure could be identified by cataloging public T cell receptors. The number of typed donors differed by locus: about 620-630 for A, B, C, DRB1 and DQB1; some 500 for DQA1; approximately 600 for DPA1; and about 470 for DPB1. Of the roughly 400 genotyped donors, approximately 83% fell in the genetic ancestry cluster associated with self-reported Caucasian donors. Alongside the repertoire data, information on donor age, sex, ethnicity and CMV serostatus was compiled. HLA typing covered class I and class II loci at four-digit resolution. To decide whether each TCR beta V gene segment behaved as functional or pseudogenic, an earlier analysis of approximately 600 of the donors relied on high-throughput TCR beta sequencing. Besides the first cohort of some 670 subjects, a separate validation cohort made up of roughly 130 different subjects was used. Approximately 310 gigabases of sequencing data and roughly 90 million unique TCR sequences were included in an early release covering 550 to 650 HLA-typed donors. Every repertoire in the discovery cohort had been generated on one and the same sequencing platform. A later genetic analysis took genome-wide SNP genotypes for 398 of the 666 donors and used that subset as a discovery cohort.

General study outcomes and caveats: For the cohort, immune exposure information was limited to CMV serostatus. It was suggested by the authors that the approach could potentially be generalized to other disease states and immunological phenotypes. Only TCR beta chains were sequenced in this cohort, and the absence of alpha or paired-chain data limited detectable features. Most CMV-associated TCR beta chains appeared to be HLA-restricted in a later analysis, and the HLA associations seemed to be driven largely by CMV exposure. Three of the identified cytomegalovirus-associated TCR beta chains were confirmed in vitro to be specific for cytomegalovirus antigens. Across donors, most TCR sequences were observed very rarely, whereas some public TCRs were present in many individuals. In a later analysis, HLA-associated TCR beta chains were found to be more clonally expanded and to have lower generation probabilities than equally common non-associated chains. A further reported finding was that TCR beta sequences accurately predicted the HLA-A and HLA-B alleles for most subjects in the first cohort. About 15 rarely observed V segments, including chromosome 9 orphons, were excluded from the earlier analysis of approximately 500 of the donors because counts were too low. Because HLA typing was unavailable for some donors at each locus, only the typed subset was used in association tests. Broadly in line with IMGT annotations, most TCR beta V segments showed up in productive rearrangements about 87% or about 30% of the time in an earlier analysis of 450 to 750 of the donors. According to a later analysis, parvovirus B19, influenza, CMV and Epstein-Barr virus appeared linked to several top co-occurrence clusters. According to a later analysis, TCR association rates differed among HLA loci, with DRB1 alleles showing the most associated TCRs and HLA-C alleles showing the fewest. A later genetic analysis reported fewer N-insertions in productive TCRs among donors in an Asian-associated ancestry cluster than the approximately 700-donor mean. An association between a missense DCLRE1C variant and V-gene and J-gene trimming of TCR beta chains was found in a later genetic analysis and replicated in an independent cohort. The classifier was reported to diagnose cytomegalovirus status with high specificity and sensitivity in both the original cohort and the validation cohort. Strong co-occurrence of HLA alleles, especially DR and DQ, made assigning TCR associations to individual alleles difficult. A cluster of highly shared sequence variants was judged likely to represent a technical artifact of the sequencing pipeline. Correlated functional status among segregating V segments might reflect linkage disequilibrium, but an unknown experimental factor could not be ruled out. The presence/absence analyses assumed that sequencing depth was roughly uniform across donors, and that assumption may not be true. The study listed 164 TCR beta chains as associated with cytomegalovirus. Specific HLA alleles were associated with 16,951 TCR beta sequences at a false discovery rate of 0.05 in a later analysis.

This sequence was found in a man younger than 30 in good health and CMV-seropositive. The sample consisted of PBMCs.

The DNA reads as follows: TGTGCCAGCAGCTTAGTACTAGCGGGGAACTACGAGCAGTACTTC. Translated, it reads CASSLVLAGNYEQYF. The chain employs TRBV11-2 and TRBJ2-7; the junction holds 10 bases that match TRBD2. Its CDR3 holds 15 amino acids, cysteine through phenylalanine. Here the CDR3 DNA is all that survives: 45 bases in frame from base 1. The germline V gene supplies CDR1 SGHAT and CDR2 FQNNGV. At the junction V is shortened by 1 base and J by 3 bases; bases outside the gene matches: 3.